The 23 T cell receptor beta chains below were found in one sample sequenced in a study of CD8 T cells in Susac syndrome (dated by TCRdb to between 2017 and 2020). Library preparation used the immunoSEQ multiplex PCR assay. RNA was extracted using the RNeasy kit, and about 0.45 to 1 ug of the RNA was reverse transcribed with random hexamers. In TCRdb, the public reads were trimmed at Q25 with fastp and aligned with MiXCR, with productive beta chains retained. Each CDR3 protein appears once, grouped with its most common genes and DNA. The sample table holds some 200,000 distinct CDR3 sequences, of which about 95% were seen once. The ten biggest clones cover 0.1% of the sample. The sequenced material came from CD4+ T cells from PBMCs. The receptors originated from a human donor in good health.

DNA of the CDR3: TGTGCCAGCAGAGCGAGACTAGCTGCAGATACGCAGTATTTT. It yields the protein CASRARLAADTQYF. The chain couples TRBV6-2 or TRBV6-3 to TRBJ2-3, with 7 bases identical to TRBD2. The CDR3 is 14 residues long. V dropped 6 bases and J dropped 4; count of bases not matched to a gene: 7. Germline V gene lookup returns CDR1 MNHEY and CDR2 SVGEGT.

CDR3 nucleotide sequence: TGTGCCAGCAGCTTAGTCGGGACAGACCCATTCGATACGCAGTATTTT. Translating it yields CASSLVGTDPFDTQYF. J is TRBJ2-3 and V is TRBV11-1; TRBD1 matches 7 bases. V lost 1 base and J lost 6; bases outside the gene matches: 10. There are 16 residues in the CDR3. Germline V gene sequence: CDR1 SGHAT, CDR2 FQDESV (reference sequence).

This clonotype has just one count. The chain recombines TRBV20-1 with TRBJ2-7; D is possibly TRBD1 (6 bases). V was cut by 0 bases and J by 4 bases, with 10 bases left in between. This CDR3 contains 13 residues. CDR1 and CDR2 (germline): DFQATT, SNEGSKA (reference sequence). The CDR3: CSARDVRGYEQYF. The CDR3 DNA is TGCAGTGCTAGAGATGTCAGGGGTTACGAGCAGTACTTC.

The chain joins TRBV25-1 to TRBJ1-4, with unresolved D. Germline V CDR1 and CDR2: MGHDK, SYGVNS. The length of the CDR3 is 11 residues. V was pared by 6 bases and J by 11 bases, with 10 bases between. The chain's CDR3 is CASSPGRKLFF. For the CDR3, the DNA is TGTGCCAGCAGCCCTGGACGTAAACTGTTTTTT.

The rearrangement joins TRBV27 to TRBJ1-3; 7 bases align to TRBD1. V shed 6 bases, J shed 4 bases, and the junction held 15 bases outside the gene matches. Germline CDR1 reads MNHEY; CDR2 reads SMNVEV (reference sequence). CDR3 length equals 17 residues. The CDR3 DNA sequence: TGTGCCAGCAGATCAACACGAACACAGGGGTCAGGAAACACCATATATTTT. Amino acid sequence: CASRSTRTQGSGNTIYF.

DNA for the CDR3: TGTGCCAGCAGTCCCACACGGACCTACGAGCAGTACTTC. Amino acids: CASSPTRTYEQYF. The V and J genes are TRBV27 and TRBJ2-7, with D unresolved. Between the trimmed V and J ends, which lost 5 bases and 2 bases, there was a span of 10 bases. Germline CDR1 reads MNHEY; CDR2 reads SMNVEV (reference sequence). This CDR3 contains 13 residues.

V is TRBV12-3 or TRBV12-4 and J is TRBJ2-1; D gene ambiguous. The CDR3 is 13 residues long. V lost 1 base and J 9 bases, leaving 10 bases between the germline ends. Written as DNA, the CDR3 is TGTGCCAGCAGTTTAGAGGGCTTTAGTGAGCAGTTCTTC. Residues: CASSLEGFSEQFF.

The chain carries TRBV12-3 or TRBV12-4 and TRBJ1-2; D gene uncertain. Between the trimmed V and J ends, which lost 3 bases and 8 bases, there was a span of 16 bases. The CDR3 consists of 14 residues. The chain's CDR3 is CASSFLPGRKGYTF. In nucleotides, the CDR3 is TGTGCCAGCAGTTTTCTTCCTGGGAGGAAGGGCTACACCTTC.

CDR3 in amino acids: CASIPGGSYYEQYF. As DNA, the CDR3 is TGTGCCAGCATTCCAGGGGGCTCCTACTACGAGCAGTACTTC. This chain uses TRBV28 with TRBJ2-7, with 8 bases matching TRBD1. Unmatched junction bases numbered 8, after V lost 7 bases and J lost 3 bases. This CDR3 spans 14 amino acids. Germline V gene data show CDR1 as MDHEN and CDR2 as SYDVKM. The full variable domain, rest sourced from reference TRBV28 and TRBJ2-7, is DVKVTQSSRYLVKRTGEKVFLECVQDMDHENMFWYRQDPGLGLRLIYFSYDVKMKEKGDIPEGYSVSREKKERFSLILESASTNQTSMYLCASIPGGSYYEQYFGPGTRLTVT.

The genes are TRBV7-6 and TRBJ2-3, with 7 bases lining up with TRBD2. The CDR3 consists of 15 residues. V dropped 4 bases and J dropped 4; count of bases not matched to a gene: 8. Per the germline V gene, CDR1 is SGHVS and CDR2 is FNYEAQ. The CDR3 DNA sequence: TGTGCCAGCAGCTCGGGGGGAGGTCGCGCAGATACGCAGTATTTT. This sequence encodes CASSSGGGRADTQYF.

V and J are TRBV25-1 and TRBJ1-2; D is perhaps TRBD1 (6 bases). The CDR3 runs 14 residues. V was pared by 4 bases and J by 4 bases, with 13 bases between. Germline V lookup: CDR1 MGHDK, CDR2 SYGVNS. CDR3 amino acids: CASSGQGFSYGYTF. The CDR3 DNA is TGTGCCAGCAGTGGTCAGGGGTTCAGCTATGGCTACACCTTC.

This chain uses TRBV25-1 with TRBJ1-1; D uncertain. Germline CDR1 and CDR2: MGHDK and SYGVNS. CDR3 length equals 14 residues. V dropped 1 base and J dropped 1 base, with 7 bases sitting between them. The CDR3 nucleotides are TGTGCCAGCAGTGAATTCAACCCGAACACTGAAGCTTTCTTT. Protein product: CASSEFNPNTEAFF.

The rearrangement uses TRBV28 and TRBJ2-1, with 8 nucleotides matching TRBD2. The CDR3 has 15 residues. Trimming removed 2 bases from V and 8 bases from J; junction bases left unmatched: 8. CDR1 is MDHEN and CDR2 is SYDVKM in the germline V gene. The CDR3 region is CASSLTSGGGYEQFF. The CDR3 nucleotides read TGTGCCAGCAGTTTAACTAGCGGAGGAGGCTATGAGCAGTTCTTC.

V and J are TRBV7-2 and TRBJ2-7; the D is unclear. The germline CDR1 and CDR2 sequences are SGHTA and FQGNSA. CDR3 length: 16 residues. Between the trimmed V and J ends, which lost 1 base and 0 bases, there was a span of 13 bases. As DNA, the CDR3 is TGTGCCAGCAGCTTAGAGCCGGCGATACACTCCTACGAGCAGTACTTC. Protein product: CASSLEPAIHSYEQYF.

V gene TRBV7-9 combines with J gene TRBJ2-1; a possible D gene is TRBD1 (7 bases). The CDR3 is made up of 12 amino acids. In germline, CDR1 is SEHNR, CDR2 FQNEAQ (reference sequence). Trimming cost V 6 bases and J 8 bases, with 11 bases left between them. In DNA, the CDR3 is TGTGCCAGCAGACCCAGGGGGGATGAGCAGTTCTTC. Translation: CASRPRGDEQFF.

The chain joins TRBV20-1 to TRBJ2-7; 7 nucleotides agree with TRBD2. The CDR3 is 14 residues long. Unmatched junction bases numbered 9, after V lost 5 bases and J lost 2 bases. The germline V gene has CDR1 DFQATT and CDR2 SNEGSKA (reference sequence). This chain's CDR3 is CSAGPASGPYEQYF. CDR3 bases: TGCAGTGCTGGCCCGGCTAGCGGACCCTACGAGCAGTACTTC.

The count of this clonotype is one. The chain is built from TRBV30 and TRBJ1-4; no reliable D call. Germline CDR1 and CDR2: GTSNPN and SVGIG (reference sequence). The CDR3 length is 13 residues. With 0 bases removed from V and 4 bases from J, the gap between germline ends came to 6 bases. CDR3 sequence: CAWSVRSNEKLFF. DNA for the CDR3: TGTGCCTGGAGTGTACGCAGTAATGAAAAACTGTTTTTT.

The rearrangement joins TRBV21-1 to TRBJ2-7. TRBV21-1 corresponds to a pseudogene. This CDR3 is 11 amino acids long. The CDR3 region is CASSQRQEQYF. The CDR3 coding sequence is TGTGCCAGCAGCCAAAGGCAAGAGCAGTACTTC.

The CDR3: CASSLEGGGADTQYF. The CDR3 nucleotides read TGCGCCAGCAGCTTGGAGGGGGGAGGAGCAGATACGCAGTATTTT. This rearrangement joins TRBV5-1 to TRBJ2-3, with D possibly called TRBD1 or TRBD2 (6 bases each). Germline loops: CDR1 SGHRS, CDR2 YFSETQ. CDR3 length: 15 amino acids. The V and J ends lost 0 bases and 4 bases respectively, with 12 bases between them.

The chain joins TRBV29-1 to TRBJ1-5; tentatively, D is TRBD1 (6 bases). There are 12 residues in the CDR3. From germline, CDR1 is SQVTM and CDR2 ANQGSEA. Trimming stripped 5 bases from V and 5 bases from J, with 10 bases between. The CDR3 protein is CSVKGGDQPQHF. The CDR3, as DNA: TGCAGCGTTAAGGGGGGCGATCAGCCCCAGCATTTT.

This chain joins TRBV20-1 and TRBJ1-5; 7 nucleotides agree with TRBD1. This CDR3 is built from 12 residues. CDR1 and CDR2 from the germline V gene are DFQATT and SNEGSKA (reference sequence). The CDR3 sequence is CSLGTGNQPQHF. CDR3 coding DNA: TGCAGCCTAGGGACAGGCAATCAGCCCCAGCATTTT.

This chain joins TRBV27 and TRBJ2-5; D is perhaps TRBD1 (6 bases). The CDR3 is 12 amino acids. Germline V lookup: CDR1 MNHEY, CDR2 SMNVEV (reference sequence). V lost 6 bases, J lost 6 bases, and 11 bases lay in between. CDR3 sequence: CASSNREQTQYF. Written as DNA, the CDR3 is TGTGCCAGCAGCAACAGGGAACAGACCCAGTACTTC.

The chain employs TRBV28 and TRBJ2-7, with a tentative D call TRBD1 (6 bases). CDR3 length: 11 amino acids. Germline loops: CDR1 MDHEN, CDR2 SYDVKM. V lost 7 bases, J lost 7 bases, and 11 bases lay in between. CDR3 amino acids: CASTLRGEQYF. CDR3 coding DNA: TGTGCCAGCACCCTTAGGGGGGAGCAGTACTTC.